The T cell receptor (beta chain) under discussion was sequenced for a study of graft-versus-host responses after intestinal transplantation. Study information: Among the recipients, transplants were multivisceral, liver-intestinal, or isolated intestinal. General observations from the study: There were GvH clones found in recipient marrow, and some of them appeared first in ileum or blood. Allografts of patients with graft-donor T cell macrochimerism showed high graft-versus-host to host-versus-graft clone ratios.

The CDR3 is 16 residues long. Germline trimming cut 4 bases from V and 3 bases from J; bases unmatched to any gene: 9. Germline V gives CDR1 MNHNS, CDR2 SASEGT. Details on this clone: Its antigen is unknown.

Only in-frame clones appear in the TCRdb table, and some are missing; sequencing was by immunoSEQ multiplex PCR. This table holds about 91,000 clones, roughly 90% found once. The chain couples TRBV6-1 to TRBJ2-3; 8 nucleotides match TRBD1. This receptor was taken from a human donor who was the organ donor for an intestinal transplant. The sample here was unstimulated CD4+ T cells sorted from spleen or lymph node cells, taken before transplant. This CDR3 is CASSARTGTQTDTQYF. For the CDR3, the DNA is TGTGCCAGCAGTGCGCGGACAGGGACCCAGACAGATACGCAGTATTTT.